The source of this T cell receptor (beta chain) is a study of cytotoxic CD8 clonotypes in ibrutinib-treated CLL (dated by TCRdb to the early 2020s). For context, the study as a whole: In this cohort, about 15 patients were treatment-naive and ten to eleven were relapsed/refractory, while approximately 18 had unmutated IGHV. Cryopreserved peripheral blood mononuclear cells were obtained prior to treatment, at the time of response, and at either disease progression or sustained remission. On average, each sample yielded about 250,000 productive templates and 94,082 productive rearrangements. Response samples were obtained after a median of approximately twelve months of treatment, with a range of roughly 6 to 40 months. Partial responses were observed in roughly 24 patients and complete responses in 2; after a median follow-up of roughly 62 months, remission was maintained in 15 or so patients and progression was observed in about twelve. All remission and progressive disease samples were collected while patients were still receiving ibrutinib. Of the 90 or so people in the trial, approximately 24 had longitudinal samples available. General findings and caveats noted by the study authors: Sampling times were not matched between sustained-remission and progressing patients, and lymph node repertoires were not studied. Public clonotypes were found to be uncommon and were observed to contract or remain stable during treatment; the increase in clonality was shown to reflect expansion of private clonotypes at ibrutinib response. Baseline clonality was found to be higher than that of age-matched healthy donors and was strongly correlated with circulating CD8+ T-cell counts. At ibrutinib response clonality went up, during sustained remission it held steady, and at progression it dropped back toward baseline.

The CDR3 numbers 15 residues from cysteine through phenylalanine. CDR3 DNA only is kept here, 45 bases in frame from base 1. Trimming at the junction amounts to 5 bases on V and 5 bases on J, and the germline ends lie 18 bases apart. Reading the germline V gene gives CDR1 SGHAT and CDR2 FQNNGV. Details on this clone: Which antigen it targets is not known. Base qualities are missing; no much larger clone stands one base away.

On a MiSeq, deep resolution sequencing aimed for a depth between 1 in 1 million and 1 in 200,000 T cells, with each clonotype covered roughly 10x on average. TCR beta libraries were generated with the immunoSEQ hsTCRB Kit. In the authors' own workflow: ImmunoSEQ Data Assistant and ImmunoSEQ Analyzer were used for data analysis, and V, D and J genes were assigned according to IMGT definitions. Clonality, with values ranging from 0 to 1, was calculated as one minus the normalized Shannon entropy of productive rearrangement frequencies. Only overrepresented clonotypes making up at least 0.05% of each patient's repertoire were included in the public clonotype analysis. Approximately 12 age-matched healthy donor repertoires from immuneACCESS were used as controls for clonality. Drawn from immuneACCESS, this table holds only the in-frame rearrangements with V and J called that TCRdb kept. Clones are partly lost; checked studies trace under half to an unresolved V gene and leave the rest unexplained. Clone size and V and J calls were adopted from that table, with D and trimming inferred from the DNA. Across this sample there are some 76,000 clones, with approximately 87% seen only once. Roughly 35% of the sample is in the top ten clones.

This sample's time point label indicates: around 2 years on ibrutinib. For TCR beta library preparation, roughly 2 micrograms of genomic DNA were extracted from the cryopreserved PBMCs. Longitudinal blood samples from CLL patients on ibrutinib monotherapy underwent high-throughput TCR beta sequencing. The patients took part in an open-label, single-center phase 2 trial of ibrutinib monotherapy. The input for sequencing was PBMCs, taken after 24 months of ibrutinib treatment. The chain joins TRBV11-2 to TRBJ2-5; the D gene is perhaps TRBD1, on 5 matching bases. The source is a human donor with chronic lymphocytic leukemia. The CDR3 amino acid sequence is: CASSLSAGYSETQYF. The sequenced DNA is TGTGCCAGCAGCCTCTCGGCAGGGTACAGTGAGACCCAGTACTTC.